This T cell receptor (beta chain) was documented in a study of CXCR3-negative and CXCR3-positive naive CD8 T cells. Overall study results and limits: TRB CDR3s were more hydrophobic in CXCR3-positive than in CXCR3-negative naive cells.

Concerning this clonotype itself: Antigen unknown.

Germline V lookup: CDR1 LGHDT, CDR2 YNNKEL (reference sequence). The CDR3 has 14 amino acids. Libraries of TRB cDNA were made by 5' RACE and carried UMIs. Reprocessing the 5' RACE reads, TCRdb reports a single entry for every CDR3 protein and omits DNA. Its table lists about 150,000 distinct CDR3 sequences. The sequence was obtained from a human donor in good health. Some clones in this sample may be carry-over from other donors' samples. Sequencing input: naive CXCR3+ CD8+ T cells from blood. Specified subset: CD45RO-CCR7+CD27+CD95- naive CD8+ T cells expressing CXCR3 (TNR3+). This chain links TRBV3-1 with TRBJ1-2. This chain's CDR3 is CASSHGAVIHGYTF.